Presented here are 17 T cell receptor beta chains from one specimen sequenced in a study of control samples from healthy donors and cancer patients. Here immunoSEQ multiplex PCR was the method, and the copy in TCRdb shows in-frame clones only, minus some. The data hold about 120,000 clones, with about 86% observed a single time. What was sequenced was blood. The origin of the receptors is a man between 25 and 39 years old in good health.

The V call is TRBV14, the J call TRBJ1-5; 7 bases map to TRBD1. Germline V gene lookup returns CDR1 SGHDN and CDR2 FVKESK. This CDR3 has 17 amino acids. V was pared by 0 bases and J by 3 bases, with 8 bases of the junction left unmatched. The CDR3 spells CASSQDARRGHNQPQHF. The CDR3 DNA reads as TGTGCCAGCAGCCAAGACGCCCGGAGGGGGCACAATCAGCCCCAGCATTTT.

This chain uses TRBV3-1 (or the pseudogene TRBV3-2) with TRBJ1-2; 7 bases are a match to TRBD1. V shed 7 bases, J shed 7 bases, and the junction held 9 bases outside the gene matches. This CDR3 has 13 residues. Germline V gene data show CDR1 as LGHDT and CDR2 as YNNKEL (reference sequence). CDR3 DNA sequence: TGTGCCAGCACCTCACGACAGGGCTCTGGCTACACCTTC. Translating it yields CASTSRQGSGYTF.

CDR3 region: CASSFRETQYF. The CDR3 nucleotides read TGCGCCAGCAGCTTCAGAGAGACCCAGTACTTC. The chain employs TRBV5-1 and TRBJ2-5; D gene uncertain. Germline V gene lookup returns CDR1 SGHRS and CDR2 YFSETQ. CDR3 length: 11 amino acids. V dropped 2 bases and J dropped 4 bases, with 3 bases sitting between them.

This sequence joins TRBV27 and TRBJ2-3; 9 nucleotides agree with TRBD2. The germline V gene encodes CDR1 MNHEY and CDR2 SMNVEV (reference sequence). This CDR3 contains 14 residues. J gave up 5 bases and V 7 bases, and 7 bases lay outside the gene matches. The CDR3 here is CASKPSGARDTQYF. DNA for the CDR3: TGTGCCAGCAAACCTAGCGGGGCCCGAGATACGCAGTATTTT.

CDR3 amino acids: CASSLGRVTGSPLHF. In nucleotides, the CDR3 is TGTGCCAGCAGCTTAGGCCGGGTGACGGGTTCACCCCTCCACTTT. The chain uses TRBV7-9 and TRBJ1-6, with unresolved D. V lost 1 base and J 9 bases, leaving 13 bases between the germline ends. The CDR3 runs 15 residues. CDR1 and CDR2 from the germline V gene are SEHNR and FQNEAQ (reference sequence).

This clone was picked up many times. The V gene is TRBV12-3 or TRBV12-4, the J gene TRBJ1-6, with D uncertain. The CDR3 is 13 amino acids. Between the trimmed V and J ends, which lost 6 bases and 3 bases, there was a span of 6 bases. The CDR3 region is CASREVYNSPLHF. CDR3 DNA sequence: TGTGCCAGCAGAGAGGTCTATAATTCACCCCTCCACTTT.

CDR3 nucleotides: TGTGCCATCAGTGGGGGAATGAACACTGAAGCTTTCTTT. As protein: CAISGGMNTEAFF. The gene calls are TRBV10-3 and TRBJ1-1, with D uncertain. CDR1 and CDR2 (germline): ENHRY, SYGVKD. There are 13 residues in the CDR3. Trimming pared 4 bases from V and 0 bases from J, leaving 6 bases between.

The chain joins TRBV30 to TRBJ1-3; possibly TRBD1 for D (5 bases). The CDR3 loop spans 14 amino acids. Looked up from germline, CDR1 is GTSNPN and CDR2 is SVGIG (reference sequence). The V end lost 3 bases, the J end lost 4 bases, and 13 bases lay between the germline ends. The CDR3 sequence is CAWSAGNSGNTIYF. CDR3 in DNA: TGTGCCTGGAGCGCAGGGAATTCGGGAAACACCATATATTTT.

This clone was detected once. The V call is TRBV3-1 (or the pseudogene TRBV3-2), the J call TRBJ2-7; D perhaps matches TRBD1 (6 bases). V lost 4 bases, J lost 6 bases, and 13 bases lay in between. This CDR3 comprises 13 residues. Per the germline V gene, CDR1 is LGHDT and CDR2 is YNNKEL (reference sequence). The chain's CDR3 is CASSLQGGGEQYF. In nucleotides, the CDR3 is TGTGCCAGCAGCCTACAGGGTGGGGGCGAGCAGTACTTC.

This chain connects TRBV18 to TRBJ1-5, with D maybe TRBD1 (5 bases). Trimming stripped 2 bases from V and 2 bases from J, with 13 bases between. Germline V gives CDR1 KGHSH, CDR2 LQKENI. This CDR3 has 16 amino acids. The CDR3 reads CASSPSAGGGNQPQHF. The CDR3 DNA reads TGTGCCAGCTCACCATCCGCTGGGGGAGGCAATCAGCCCCAGCATTTT.

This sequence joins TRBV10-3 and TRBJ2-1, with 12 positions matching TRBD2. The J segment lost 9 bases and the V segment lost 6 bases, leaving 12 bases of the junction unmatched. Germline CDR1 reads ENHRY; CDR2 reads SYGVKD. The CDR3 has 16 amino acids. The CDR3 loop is CAISPTASGGDGEQFF. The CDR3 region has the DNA TGTGCCATCAGCCCCACTGCTAGCGGGGGGGACGGTGAGCAGTTCTTC.

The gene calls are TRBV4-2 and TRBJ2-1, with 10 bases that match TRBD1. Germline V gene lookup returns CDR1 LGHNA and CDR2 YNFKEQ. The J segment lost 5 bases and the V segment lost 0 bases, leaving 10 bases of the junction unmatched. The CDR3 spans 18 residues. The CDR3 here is CASSQDPFDRGRDNEQFF. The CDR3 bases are TGTGCCAGCAGCCAAGACCCATTCGACAGGGGGCGGGACAATGAGCAGTTCTTC.

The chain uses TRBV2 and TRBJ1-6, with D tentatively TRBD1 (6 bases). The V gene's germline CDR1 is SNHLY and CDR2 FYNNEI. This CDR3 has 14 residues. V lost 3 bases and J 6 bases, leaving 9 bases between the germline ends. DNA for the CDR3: TGTGCCAGCAGTGATAGGGGGGGTAATTCACCCCTCCACTTT. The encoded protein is CASSDRGGNSPLHF.

The CDR3 DNA reads as TGCGCCAGCAGGGGGACTAGCGGAAACATTCAGTACTTC. Its protein is CASRGTSGNIQYF. The V and J genes are TRBV5-1 and TRBJ2-4, with 11 bases fitting TRBD2. This CDR3 is built from 13 residues. Losses at the gene ends were 5 bases for V and 6 bases for J; bases not matched to a gene: 1. The V gene's germline CDR1 is SGHRS and CDR2 YFSETQ.

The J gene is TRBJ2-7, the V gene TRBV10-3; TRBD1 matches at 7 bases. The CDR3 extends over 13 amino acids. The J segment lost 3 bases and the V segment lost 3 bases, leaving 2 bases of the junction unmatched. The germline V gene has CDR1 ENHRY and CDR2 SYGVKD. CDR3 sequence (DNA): TGTGCCATCAGTGAACACAGGGGCTACGAGCAGTACGTC. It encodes CAISEHRGYEQYV.

CDR3 amino acids: CASSLSRGWARGTEAFF. In DNA form, the CDR3 reads TGTGCCAGCAGTTTATCAAGAGGGTGGGCCCGGGGCACTGAAGCTTTCTTT. V is TRBV27 and J is TRBJ1-1; D uncertain. V gave up 0 bases and J gave up 4 bases, with 18 bases separating them. There are 17 residues in the CDR3. Looked up from germline, CDR1 is MNHEY and CDR2 is SMNVEV (reference sequence).

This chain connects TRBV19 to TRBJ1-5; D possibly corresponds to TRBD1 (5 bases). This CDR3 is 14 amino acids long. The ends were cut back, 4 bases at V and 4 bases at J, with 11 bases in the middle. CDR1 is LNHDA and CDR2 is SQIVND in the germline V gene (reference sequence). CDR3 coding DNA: TGTGCCAGTAGTAAGCCGACAGAGAATCAGCCCCAGCATTTT. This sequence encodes CASSKPTENQPQHF.